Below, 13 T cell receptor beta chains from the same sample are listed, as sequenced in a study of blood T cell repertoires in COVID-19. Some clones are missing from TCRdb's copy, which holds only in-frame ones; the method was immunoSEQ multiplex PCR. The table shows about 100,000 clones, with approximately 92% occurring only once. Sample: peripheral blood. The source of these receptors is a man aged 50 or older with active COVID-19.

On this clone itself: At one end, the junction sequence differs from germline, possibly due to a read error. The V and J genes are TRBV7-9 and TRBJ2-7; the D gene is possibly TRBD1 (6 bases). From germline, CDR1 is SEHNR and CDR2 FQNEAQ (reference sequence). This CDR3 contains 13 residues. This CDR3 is CASSYRVSNEQYF. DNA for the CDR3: TGTGCCAGCAGCTACAGGGTCTCCAACGAGCAGTACTTC.

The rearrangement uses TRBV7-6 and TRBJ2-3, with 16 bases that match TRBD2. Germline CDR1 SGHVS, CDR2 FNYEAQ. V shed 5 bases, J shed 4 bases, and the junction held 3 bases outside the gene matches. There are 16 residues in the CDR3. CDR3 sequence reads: CASSMGTSGRADTQYF. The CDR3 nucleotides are TGTGCCAGCAGCATGGGGACTAGCGGGAGGGCAGATACGCAGTATTTT.

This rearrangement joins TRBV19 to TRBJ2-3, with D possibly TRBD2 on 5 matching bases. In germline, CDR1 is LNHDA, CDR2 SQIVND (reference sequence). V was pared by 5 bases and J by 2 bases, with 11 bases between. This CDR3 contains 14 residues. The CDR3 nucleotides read TGTGCCAGTAGTCCTAGCCTTTCCACAGATACGCAGTATTTT. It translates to CASSPSLSTDTQYF. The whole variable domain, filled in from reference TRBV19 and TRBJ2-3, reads DGGITQSPKYLFRKEGQNVTLSCEQNLNHDAMYWYRQDPGQGLRLIYYSQIVNDFQKGDIAEGYSVSREKKESFPLTVTSAQKNPTAFYLCASSPSLSTDTQYFGPGTRLTVL.

This chain's CDR3 is CASSSFSRPGLAGGGNEQFF. The CDR3 DNA reads as TGTGCCAGCAGTTCCTTTTCTAGGCCGGGACTAGCGGGAGGAGGAAATGAGCAGTTCTTC. The gene calls are TRBV28 and TRBJ2-1; 15 bases match TRBD2. Germline values: CDR1 MDHEN, CDR2 SYDVKM. This CDR3 spans 20 amino acids. V was pared by 4 bases and J by 7 bases, with 17 bases of the junction left unmatched. The variable domain in full, with the rest retrieved from reference TRBV28 and TRBJ2-1, is DVKVTQSSRYLVKRTGEKVFLECVQDMDHENMFWYRQDPGLGLRLIYFSYDVKMKEKGDIPEGYSVSREKKERFSLILESASTNQTSMYLCASSSFSRPGLAGGGNEQFFGPGTRLTVL.

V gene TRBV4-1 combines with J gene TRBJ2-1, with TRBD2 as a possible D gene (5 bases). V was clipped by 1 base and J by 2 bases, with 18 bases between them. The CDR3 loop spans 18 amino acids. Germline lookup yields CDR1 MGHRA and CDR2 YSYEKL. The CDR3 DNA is TGCGCCAGCAGCCAAGGGCGCTTTAGGACTGGAACCTACAATGAGCAGTTCTTC. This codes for CASSQGRFRTGTYNEQFF.

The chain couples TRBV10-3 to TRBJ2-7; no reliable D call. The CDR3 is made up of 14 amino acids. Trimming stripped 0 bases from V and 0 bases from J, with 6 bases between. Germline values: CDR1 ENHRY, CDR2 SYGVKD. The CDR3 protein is CAISESLSSYEQYF. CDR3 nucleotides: TGTGCCATCAGTGAGTCTCTTTCCTCCTACGAGCAGTACTTC.

CDR3 residues: CASRSGTSASAYEQYF. The CDR3 region has the DNA TGTGCCAGCAGGAGCGGGACTAGCGCCTCGGCTTACGAGCAGTACTTC. The rearrangement joins TRBV2 to TRBJ2-7, with TRBD2 identical over 10 bases. Germline V CDR1 and CDR2: SNHLY, FYNNEI. Trimming took 6 bases from V and 4 from J; bases not matched to a gene: 12. The CDR3 extends over 16 amino acids.

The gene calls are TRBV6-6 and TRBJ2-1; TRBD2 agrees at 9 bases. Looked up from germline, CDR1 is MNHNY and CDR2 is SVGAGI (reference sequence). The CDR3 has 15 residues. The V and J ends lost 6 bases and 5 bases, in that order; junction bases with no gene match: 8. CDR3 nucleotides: TGTGCCAGCAGCCGTCTAGCGGGGACGGACAATGAGCAGTTCTTC. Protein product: CASSRLAGTDNEQFF.

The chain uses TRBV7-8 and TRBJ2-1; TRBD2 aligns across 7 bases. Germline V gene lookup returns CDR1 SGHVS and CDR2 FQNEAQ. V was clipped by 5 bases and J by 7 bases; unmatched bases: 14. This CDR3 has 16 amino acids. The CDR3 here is CASSVASGQGWNEQFF. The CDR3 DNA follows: TGTGCCAGCAGCGTGGCTAGCGGCCAAGGGTGGAATGAGCAGTTCTTC.

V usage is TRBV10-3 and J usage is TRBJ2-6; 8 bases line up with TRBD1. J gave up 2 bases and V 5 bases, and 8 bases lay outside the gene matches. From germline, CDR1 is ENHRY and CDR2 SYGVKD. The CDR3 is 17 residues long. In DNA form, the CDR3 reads TGTGCCATCAGTCCCGGACAGGGTAGAGCTGGGGCCAACGTCCTGACTTTC. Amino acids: CAISPGQGRAGANVLTF.

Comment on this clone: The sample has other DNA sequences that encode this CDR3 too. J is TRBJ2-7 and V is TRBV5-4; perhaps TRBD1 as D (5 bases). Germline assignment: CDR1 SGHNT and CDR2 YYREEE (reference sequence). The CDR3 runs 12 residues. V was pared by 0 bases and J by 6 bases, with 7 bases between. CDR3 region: CASSLGGGEQYF. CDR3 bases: TGTGCCAGCAGCTTGGGGGGCGGCGAGCAGTACTTC.

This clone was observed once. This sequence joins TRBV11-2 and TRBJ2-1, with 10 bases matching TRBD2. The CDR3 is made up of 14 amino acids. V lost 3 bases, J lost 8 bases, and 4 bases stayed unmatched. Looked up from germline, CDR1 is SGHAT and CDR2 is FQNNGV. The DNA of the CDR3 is TGTGCCAGCAGCTTGACTAGCGGGCTCGATGAGCAGTTCTTC. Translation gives CASSLTSGLDEQFF.

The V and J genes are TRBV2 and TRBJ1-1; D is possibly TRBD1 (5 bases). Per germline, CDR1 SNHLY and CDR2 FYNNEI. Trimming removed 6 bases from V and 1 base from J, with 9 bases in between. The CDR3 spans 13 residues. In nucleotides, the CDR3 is TGTGCCAGCAGAGGGGTGGGGAACACTGAAGCTTTCTTT. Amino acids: CASRGVGNTEAFF.